Listed below are T cell receptor beta chains from one sample, sequenced in a study of T-cell memory formation after mild COVID-19. TCRdb processed the 5' RACE reads anew with MiXCR; each CDR3 protein has one entry. This table holds about 560,000 distinct CDR3 sequences, 20% to 25% found once. Sequencing was carried out using PBMCs or a T cell subset sorted from them (not recorded which). These receptors all come from an adult woman who had mild COVID-19 (a few samples of this study predate the infection). Cell type and time point are not known. The CDR3 runs from the conserved cysteine through the conserved F or W. Fields, in order: V gene, clone size, D gene, J gene, CDR3 DNA, CDR3 protein. The D gene is left open where the match is weak. Size values are once, few and many counts, or a class for expanded clones, and some rows have none.

v_gene: TRBV18; abundance: .; d_gene: TRBD1; j_gene: TRBJ1-5; CDR3nt: TGTGCCAGCCGACAGGGTCCCCGGCAGCCCCAGCATTTT; CDR3aa: CASRQGPRQPQHF
v_gene: TRBV30; abundance: .; d_gene: TRBD2; j_gene: TRBJ2-3; CDR3nt: TGTGCCTGGAGTATAAGCGGGGGCGTCACAGATACGCAGTATTTT; CDR3aa: CAWSISGGVTDTQYF
v_gene: TRBV5-1; abundance: .; d_gene: .; j_gene: TRBJ1-1; CDR3nt: TGCGCCAGCAGCTTAAGCAGGGGCACGGTGAACACTGAAGCTTTCTTT; CDR3aa: CASSLSRGTVNTEAFF
v_gene: TRBV4-2; abundance: .; d_gene: .; j_gene: TRBJ2-3; CDR3nt: TGTGCCAGCAGCCAAGATGGAGGCGACACAGATACGCAGTATTTT; CDR3aa: CASSQDGGDTDTQYF
v_gene: TRBV7-2; abundance: .; d_gene: TRBD2; j_gene: TRBJ2-3; CDR3nt: TGTGCCAGCAGCTCCCCGGGACTAGCAAAAGATACGCAGTATTTT; CDR3aa: CASSSPGLAKDTQYF
v_gene: TRBV27; abundance: .; d_gene: .; j_gene: TRBJ1-1; CDR3nt: TGTGCCAGCAGTTTACGTCGCGAGAACACTGAAGCTTTCTTT; CDR3aa: CASSLRRENTEAFF
v_gene: TRBV6-2/TRBV6-3; abundance: .; d_gene: .; j_gene: TRBJ2-7; CDR3nt: TGTGCCAGCAGTTATCCGACTGGGGAGCGGAGGCTGTACTTC; CDR3aa: CASSYPTGERRLYF
v_gene: TRBV30; abundance: few; d_gene: .; j_gene: TRBJ2-2; CDR3nt: TGTGCCTGGAGTCCAACGGCAGGGGAGCTGTTTTTT; CDR3aa: CAWSPTAGELFF
v_gene: TRBV2; abundance: .; d_gene: .; j_gene: TRBJ1-3; CDR3nt: TGTGCCAGCAGCTCACACGAAACTGGAAACACCATATATTTT; CDR3aa: CASSSHETGNTIYF
v_gene: TRBV29-1; abundance: .; d_gene: .; j_gene: TRBJ2-7; CDR3nt: TGCAGCGTTAAGGGACAACGAGGGGAATTCTCCTACGAGCAGTACTTC; CDR3aa: CSVKGQRGEFSYEQYF
v_gene: TRBV18; abundance: .; d_gene: .; j_gene: TRBJ1-4; CDR3nt: TGTGCCAGCTCACGGGACAAGAATAATGAAAAACTGTTTTTT; CDR3aa: CASSRDKNNEKLFF
v_gene: TRBV3-1; abundance: few; d_gene: TRBD2; j_gene: TRBJ2-1; CDR3nt: TGTGCCAGCAGCCAAGAGGGGGGACGGGAGGGCGCCTACAATGAGCAGTTCTTC; CDR3aa: CASSQEGGREGAYNEQFF
v_gene: TRBV5-4; abundance: few; d_gene: .; j_gene: TRBJ2-4; CDR3nt: TGTGCCAGCAGCTTCATGGGCGCGGGCCTAGCCAAAAACATTCAGTACTTC; CDR3aa: CASSFMGAGLAKNIQYF
v_gene: TRBV11-2; abundance: .; d_gene: TRBD2; j_gene: TRBJ2-2; CDR3nt: TGTGCCAGCCGCCGTTGGACTAGCGGGGGGGCAGGCGGGGAGCTGTTTTTT; CDR3aa: CASRRWTSGGAGGELFF
v_gene: TRBV7-3; abundance: few; d_gene: TRBD2; j_gene: TRBJ2-1; CDR3nt: TGTGCCAGCAGCTTTAATGGACTAGCGGGAGACGAGCAGTTCTTC; CDR3aa: CASSFNGLAGDEQFF
v_gene: TRBV7-9; abundance: .; d_gene: .; j_gene: TRBJ2-2; CDR3nt: TGTGCCAGCCGGACAGGGAGGGCCGGGGAGCTGTTTTTT; CDR3aa: CASRTGRAGELFF
v_gene: TRBV12-3/TRBV12-4; abundance: few; d_gene: TRBD2; j_gene: TRBJ2-1; CDR3nt: TGTGCCAGCAGTCTCGGGGGGGCAGGAACTGAGCAGTTCTTC; CDR3aa: CASSLGGAGTEQFF
v_gene: TRBV5-1; abundance: .; d_gene: .; j_gene: TRBJ1-4; CDR3nt: TGCGCCAGCAGCGCAGGGCCGGGGGAAAAACTGTTTTTT; CDR3aa: CASSAGPGEKLFF
v_gene: TRBV6-5; abundance: few; d_gene: .; j_gene: TRBJ2-1; CDR3nt: TGTGCCAGCAGTTTGCCGGGACTTTACAATGAGCAGTTCTTC; CDR3aa: CASSLPGLYNEQFF
v_gene: TRBV20-1; abundance: .; d_gene: .; j_gene: TRBJ2-5; CDR3nt: TGCAGTGCTAGTCTCATCACGGGAGTGCGAGAGACCCAGTACTTC; CDR3aa: CSASLITGVRETQYF
v_gene: TRBV6-5; abundance: few; d_gene: .; j_gene: TRBJ1-1; CDR3nt: TGTGCCAGCAGTCCGGGACGGGAAGCTTTCTTT; CDR3aa: CASSPGREAFF
v_gene: TRBV7-3; abundance: few; d_gene: .; j_gene: TRBJ2-1; CDR3nt: TGTGCCAGCAGCTCATCAGACACTAGCTCCTACAATGAGCAGTTCTTC; CDR3aa: CASSSSDTSSYNEQFF
v_gene: TRBV20-1; abundance: few; d_gene: .; j_gene: TRBJ2-3; CDR3nt: TGCAGTGCTAGAGCCCCAGAAGGCACAGATACGCAGTATTTT; CDR3aa: CSARAPEGTDTQYF
v_gene: TRBV24-1; abundance: .; d_gene: .; j_gene: TRBJ1-5; CDR3nt: TGTGCCACCAGTGATGTCGCCGGGGGGGGAGATCAGCCCCAGCATTTT; CDR3aa: CATSDVAGGGDQPQHF
v_gene: TRBV12-3/TRBV12-4; abundance: few; d_gene: TRBD2; j_gene: TRBJ2-2; CDR3nt: TGTGCCAGCAGTCACTGGGGGGAGGGCCCGGGAACCGGGGAGCTGTTTTTT; CDR3aa: CASSHWGEGPGTGELFF
v_gene: TRBV7-2; abundance: .; d_gene: TRBD1; j_gene: TRBJ1-5; CDR3nt: TGTGCCAGCAGCTTCGACAGGGCTGGGGGGCCCCAGCATTTT; CDR3aa: CASSFDRAGGPQHF
v_gene: TRBV6-5; abundance: .; d_gene: TRBD1; j_gene: TRBJ2-2; CDR3nt: TGTGCCAGCAAAGTACAGGGGGAAGGGACCGGGGAGCTGTTTTTT; CDR3aa: CASKVQGEGTGELFF
v_gene: TRBV29-1; abundance: .; d_gene: .; j_gene: TRBJ1-1; CDR3nt: TGCAGCGCCGGTGGGGGACATCTGACCGAAGCTTTCTTT; CDR3aa: CSAGGGHLTEAFF
v_gene: TRBV6-5; abundance: few; d_gene: .; j_gene: TRBJ2-7; CDR3nt: TGTGCCAGCAGTTACGTACGGGGTATCTACGAGCAGTACTTC; CDR3aa: CASSYVRGIYEQYF
v_gene: TRBV4-1; abundance: few; d_gene: TRBD1; j_gene: TRBJ2-7; CDR3nt: TGCGCCAGCAGCCAAGATCAGGACAGGGTCTACGAGCAGTACTTC; CDR3aa: CASSQDQDRVYEQYF
v_gene: TRBV7-3; abundance: few; d_gene: .; j_gene: TRBJ2-5; CDR3nt: TGTGCCAGCAGTCCTCTCCATGGCCCCCAAGAGACCCAGTACTTC; CDR3aa: CASSPLHGPQETQYF
v_gene: TRBV11-3; abundance: .; d_gene: TRBD1; j_gene: TRBJ2-1; CDR3nt: TGTGCCAGCAGCACTGACAGGGTCTCCTACAATGAGCAGTTCTTC; CDR3aa: CASSTDRVSYNEQFF
v_gene: TRBV12-3/TRBV12-4; abundance: .; d_gene: .; j_gene: TRBJ1-6; CDR3nt: TGTGCCAGCAGCCGGGGACGACTACAGGGATCACCCCTCCACTTT; CDR3aa: CASSRGRLQGSPLHF
v_gene: TRBV20-1; abundance: .; d_gene: .; j_gene: TRBJ2-7; CDR3nt: TGCAGTGCTAGTATCAACCTGGACGAGCAGTACTTC; CDR3aa: CSASINLDEQYF
v_gene: TRBV30; abundance: many; d_gene: TRBD1; j_gene: TRBJ1-5; CDR3nt: TGTGCCTGGAGCCCCGACAGGGCTAGCAATCAGCCCCAGCATTTT; CDR3aa: CAWSPDRASNQPQHF
v_gene: TRBV15; abundance: few; d_gene: TRBD2; j_gene: TRBJ2-5; CDR3nt: TGTGCCACCAGCAGAGGTTCTAGCGGGAGGGAGACCCAGTACTTC; CDR3aa: CATSRGSSGRETQYF
v_gene: TRBV20-1; abundance: .; d_gene: TRBD2; j_gene: TRBJ2-7; CDR3nt: TGCAGTGCTAGAGATCGGGACCGGGAGGGGTACGAGCAGTACTTC; CDR3aa: CSARDRDREGYEQYF
v_gene: TRBV3-1; abundance: .; d_gene: .; j_gene: TRBJ2-5; CDR3nt: TGTGCCAGCAGCAGGGCGAAAGAGACCCAGTACTTC; CDR3aa: CASSRAKETQYF
v_gene: TRBV12-3/TRBV12-4; abundance: few; d_gene: .; j_gene: TRBJ1-4; CDR3nt: TGTGCCAGCAGTTCTGCCAGGCTCAATGAAAAACTGTTTTTT; CDR3aa: CASSSARLNEKLFF
v_gene: TRBV5-1; abundance: few; d_gene: .; j_gene: TRBJ1-1; CDR3nt: TGCGCCAGCAGCTTGGGGACAACCTACACTGAAGCTTTCTTT; CDR3aa: CASSLGTTYTEAFF
v_gene: TRBV20-1; abundance: .; d_gene: .; j_gene: TRBJ1-6; CDR3nt: TGCAGTGCTAGAGATACTAATACCGGGGATTCACCCCTCCACTTT; CDR3aa: CSARDTNTGDSPLHF
v_gene: TRBV7-2; abundance: .; d_gene: TRBD1; j_gene: TRBJ2-7; CDR3nt: TGTGCCAGCAGCTTCCCCGGGACAGGGGTTTTCACCTACGAGCAGTACTTC; CDR3aa: CASSFPGTGVFTYEQYF
v_gene: TRBV18; abundance: .; d_gene: .; j_gene: TRBJ1-1; CDR3nt: TGTGCCAGCTCACCACACCCGAACACTGAAGCTTTCTTT; CDR3aa: CASSPHPNTEAFF
v_gene: TRBV5-1; abundance: .; d_gene: TRBD1; j_gene: TRBJ2-1; CDR3nt: TGCGCCAGCAGCTATACCGGGACAGGGAACAATGAGCAGTTCTTC; CDR3aa: CASSYTGTGNNEQFF
v_gene: TRBV7-2; abundance: .; d_gene: TRBD2; j_gene: TRBJ2-3; CDR3nt: TGTGCCAGCAGCTTGACCCTAGCGGGGGGAGATACGCAGTATTTT; CDR3aa: CASSLTLAGGDTQYF
v_gene: TRBV28; abundance: .; d_gene: .; j_gene: TRBJ1-1; CDR3nt: TGTGCCAGCAGCCTGTCGGCAGATGAAGCTTTCTTT; CDR3aa: CASSLSADEAFF
v_gene: TRBV11-2; abundance: .; d_gene: TRBD2; j_gene: TRBJ2-3; CDR3nt: TGTGCCAGCAGCTTCGGGACTAGCTTCGCAGATACGCAGTATTTT; CDR3aa: CASSFGTSFADTQYF